The 9 T cell receptor beta chains below were found in one sample sequenced in a study of T cells in Graves' hyperthyroidism and ophthalmopathy (dated 2019 in TCRdb). The library relied on multiplex PCR. Sequencing relied on an Illumina HiSeq 2000. Amplification of TCR beta CDR3 regions was carried out from RNA transcripts. The first round of RT-PCR for the TCR CDR3 was performed with the HTBI primer set and the Qiagen OneStep RT-PCR kit. Through fastp at Q25 and MiXCR, TCRdb rebuilt clones from the public reads, retaining in-frame beta chains. CDR3 protein sequences are deduplicated, and each keeps its most common genes and DNA. Across this sample there are 500,000 to 600,000 distinct CDR3 sequences, with around 45% seen only once. 15% to 20% of the sample rests with the top ten. The sequenced sample consisted of peripheral blood or thyroid tissue (not recorded which). The receptors derive from an adult woman with Graves' disease, either hyperthyroidism or ophthalmopathy (not recorded which).

The chain employs TRBV5-1 and TRBJ2-3; no clear D. This CDR3 comprises 15 residues. Germline V gene lookup returns CDR1 SGHRS and CDR2 YFSETQ. Between the trimmed V and J ends, which lost 5 bases and 2 bases, there was a span of 15 bases. CDR3 in amino acids: CASRAVTDFTDTQYF. Here the CDR3 DNA reads TGCGCCAGCAGGGCCGTGACGGATTTCACAGATACGCAGTATTTT.

V is TRBV19 and J is TRBJ2-1; D remains ambiguous. V was cut by 0 bases and J by 7 bases, with 4 bases left in between. This CDR3 is built from 12 residues. CDR1 and CDR2 from the germline V gene are LNHDA and SQIVND (reference sequence). The CDR3 sequence is CASSIEGNEQFF. In DNA, the CDR3 is TGTGCCAGTAGTATAGAGGGAAATGAGCAGTTCTTC.

With regard to this clonotype: A much larger clone lies one base from this, so it may be a read error. This chain links TRBV29-1 with TRBJ2-3; possibly TRBD2 for D (6 bases). Germline CDR1 is SQVTM and CDR2 is ANQGSEA. This CDR3 spans 15 amino acids. With 7 bases removed from V and 3 bases from J, the gap between germline ends came to 20 bases. CDR3 nucleotides: TGCAGCGCACACGAGGGTTCAGGGAGGACAGATACGCAGTATTTT. Translating gives CSAHEGSGRTDTQYF.

Here the CDR3 DNA reads TGTGCCAGCAGCGTTCTAGCGGCGAACACCGGGGAGCTGTTTTTT. Its protein is CASSVLAANTGELFF. The J gene is TRBJ2-2, the V gene TRBV12-3 or TRBV12-4; 7 positions match TRBD2. Losses at the gene ends were 6 bases for V and 0 bases for J; bases not matched to a gene: 4. The CDR3 extends over 15 amino acids.

This clonotype has just a few counts. The chain carries TRBV28 and TRBJ2-5; 10 nucleotides agree with TRBD2. The CDR3 spans 14 residues. With V trimmed by 6 bases and J by 5 bases, 6 bases remained unmatched. Looked up from germline, CDR1 is MDHEN and CDR2 is SYDVKM. In DNA form, the CDR3 reads TGTGCCAGCAGAACAGCGGGAGGGGTGGAGACCCAGTACTTC. Translated, it gives CASRTAGGVETQYF.

This clonotype has more than one count but fewer than ten. The V gene is TRBV12-3 or TRBV12-4, the J gene TRBJ1-6, with D possibly TRBD1 on 6 matching bases. V was trimmed by 8 bases and J by 8 bases, leaving 13 bases between them. The CDR3 sequence is 13 residues long. The CDR3 nucleotides read TGTGCCAGCGAAGACCCAGGGGATTCACCCCTCCACTTT. This translates into CASEDPGDSPLHF.

The chain recombines TRBV20-1 with TRBJ2-7; 7 nucleotides match TRBD2. The CDR3 has 13 residues. Germline CDR1 DFQATT, CDR2 SNEGSKA (reference sequence). V shed 3 bases, J shed 7 bases, and the junction held 9 bases outside the gene matches. The DNA for the CDR3 is TGCAGTGCTAGTCAATCAGCGGGACCTGAGCAGTACTTC. It specifies CSASQSAGPEQYF.

This clonotype has a count of ten or more. The chain carries TRBV12-3 or TRBV12-4 and TRBJ1-5, with 8 bases that match TRBD1. The ends lost 6 bases at V and 7 bases at J; junction bases unmatched: 8. There are 14 residues in the CDR3. CDR3 DNA sequence: TGTGCCAGCAGCCCGACAGGGGTCGGACAGCCCCAGCATTTT. Encoded protein: CASSPTGVGQPQHF.

The chain links TRBV7-9 to TRBJ2-1, with D perhaps assigned TRBD1 or TRBD2 (6 bases each). Trimming took 2 bases from V and 2 from J, leaving 10 bases between them. The CDR3 contains 15 residues. Germline assignment: CDR1 SEHNR and CDR2 FQNEAQ (reference sequence). CDR3 sequence reads: CASSLNRGPYNEQFF. The CDR3 bases are TGTGCCAGCAGCTTAAATCGGGGGCCCTACAATGAGCAGTTCTTC.